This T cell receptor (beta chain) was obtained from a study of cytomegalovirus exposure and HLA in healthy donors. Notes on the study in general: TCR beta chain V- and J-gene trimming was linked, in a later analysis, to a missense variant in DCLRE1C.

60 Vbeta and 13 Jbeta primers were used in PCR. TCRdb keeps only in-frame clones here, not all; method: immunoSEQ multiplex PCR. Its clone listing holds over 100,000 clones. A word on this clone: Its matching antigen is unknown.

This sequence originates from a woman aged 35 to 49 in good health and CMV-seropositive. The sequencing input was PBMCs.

The CDR3 DNA reads TGTGCCAGCAGCGCCCTTCAGGGGTTCACAGATACGCAGTATTTT. This codes for CASSALQGFTDTQYF. The rearrangement links TRBV5-5 to TRBJ2-3, with D tentatively TRBD1 (6 bases). Trimming took 4 bases from V and 2 from J, leaving 14 bases between them. This CDR3 spans 15 amino acids. Germline V gene lookup returns CDR1 SGHKS and CDR2 YYEKEE (reference sequence).